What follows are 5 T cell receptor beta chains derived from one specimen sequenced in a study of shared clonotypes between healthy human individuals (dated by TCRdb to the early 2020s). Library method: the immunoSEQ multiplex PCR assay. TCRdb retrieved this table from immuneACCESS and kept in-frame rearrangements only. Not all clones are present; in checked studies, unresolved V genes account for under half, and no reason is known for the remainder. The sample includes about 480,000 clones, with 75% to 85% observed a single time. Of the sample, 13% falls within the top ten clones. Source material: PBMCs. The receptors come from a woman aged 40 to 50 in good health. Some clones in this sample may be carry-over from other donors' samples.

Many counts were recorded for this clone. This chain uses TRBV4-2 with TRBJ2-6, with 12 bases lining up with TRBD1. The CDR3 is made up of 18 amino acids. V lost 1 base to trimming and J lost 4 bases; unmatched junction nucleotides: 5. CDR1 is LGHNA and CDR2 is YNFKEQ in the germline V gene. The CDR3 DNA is TGTGCCAGCAGCCAAGCGGGACAGGGGGCGGCAGGGGCCAACGTCCTGACTTTC. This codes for CASSQAGQGAAGANVLTF.

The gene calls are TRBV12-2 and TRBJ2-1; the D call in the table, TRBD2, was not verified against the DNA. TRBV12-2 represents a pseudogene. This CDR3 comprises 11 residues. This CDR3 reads CASRLGSEQFF. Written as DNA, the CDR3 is TGTGCAAGTCGCTTAGGGAGTGAGCAGTTCTTC.

Here the CDR3 reads CASSLNFREHEQYF. CDR3 in DNA: TGTGCCAGCAGCTTAAACTTCAGAGAGCACGAGCAGTACTTC. The chain uses TRBV11-2 and TRBJ2-5; unclear D gene. TRBJ2-7 explains the end of the DNA better; the J call may be wrong. Germline CDR1 is SGHAT and CDR2 is FQNNGV. The CDR3 contains 14 residues.

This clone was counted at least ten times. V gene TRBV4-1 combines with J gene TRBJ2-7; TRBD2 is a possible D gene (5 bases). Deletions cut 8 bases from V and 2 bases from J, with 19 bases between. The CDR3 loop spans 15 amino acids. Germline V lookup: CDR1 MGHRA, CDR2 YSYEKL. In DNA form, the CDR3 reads TGCGCCAGCGGCCCAGAGGGAGCGGCGACCTACGAGCAGTACTTC. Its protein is CASGPEGAATYEQYF.

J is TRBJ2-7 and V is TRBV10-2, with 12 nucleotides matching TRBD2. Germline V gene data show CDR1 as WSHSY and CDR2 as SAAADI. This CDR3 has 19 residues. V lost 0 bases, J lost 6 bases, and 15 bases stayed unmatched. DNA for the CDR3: TGCGCCAGCAGTGAGTCGAGACTAGCGGGAGCCTACCCGGCTACCGAGCAGTACTTC. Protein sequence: CASSESRLAGAYPATEQYF.